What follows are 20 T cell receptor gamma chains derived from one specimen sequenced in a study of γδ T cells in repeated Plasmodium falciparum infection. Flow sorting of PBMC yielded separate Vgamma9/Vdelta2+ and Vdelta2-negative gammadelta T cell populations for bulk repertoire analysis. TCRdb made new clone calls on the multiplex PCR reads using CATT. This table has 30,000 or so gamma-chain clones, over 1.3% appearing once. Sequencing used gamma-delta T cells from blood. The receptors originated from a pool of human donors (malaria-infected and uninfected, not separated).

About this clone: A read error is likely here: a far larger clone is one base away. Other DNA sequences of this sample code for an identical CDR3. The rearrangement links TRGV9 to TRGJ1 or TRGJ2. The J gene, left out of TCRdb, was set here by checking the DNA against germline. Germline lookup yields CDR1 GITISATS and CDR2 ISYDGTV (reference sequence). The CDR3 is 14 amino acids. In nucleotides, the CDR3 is TGTGCTTTGTGGGAGGTGCAGAGGGGGCCTAAGAAACTCTTT. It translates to CALWEVQRGPKKLF.

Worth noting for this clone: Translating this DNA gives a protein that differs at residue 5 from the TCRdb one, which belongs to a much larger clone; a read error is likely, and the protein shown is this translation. The CDR3 sequence: CATWGRPRFKKLF. CDR3 sequence (DNA): TGTGCCACCTGGGGCAGGCCACGCTTTAAGAAACTCTTT. The gene calls are TRGV3 and TRGJ1 or TRGJ2. TCRdb carries no J gene annotation; the J gene was assigned here by matching the DNA with germline. This CDR3 is built from 13 residues. Germline CDR1 VTNTFY, CDR2 YDVSTARD (reference sequence).

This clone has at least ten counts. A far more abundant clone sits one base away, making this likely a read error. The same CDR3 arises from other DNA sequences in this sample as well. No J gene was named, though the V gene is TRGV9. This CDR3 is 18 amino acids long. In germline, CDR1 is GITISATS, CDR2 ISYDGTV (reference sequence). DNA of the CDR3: TGTGCCTTGTGGGAGGACAATAAGGGGGAGTTGGGCAAAAAAATCAAAGTATTT. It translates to CALWEDNKGELGKKIKVF.

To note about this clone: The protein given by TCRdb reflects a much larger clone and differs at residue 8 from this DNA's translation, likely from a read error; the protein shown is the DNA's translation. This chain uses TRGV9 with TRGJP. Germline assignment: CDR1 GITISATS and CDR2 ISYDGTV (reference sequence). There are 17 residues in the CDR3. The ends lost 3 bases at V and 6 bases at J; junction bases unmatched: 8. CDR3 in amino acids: CALWETDRELGKKIKVF. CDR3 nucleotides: TGTGCCTTGTGGGAGACCGACCGAGAGTTGGGCAAAAAAATCAAGGTATTT.

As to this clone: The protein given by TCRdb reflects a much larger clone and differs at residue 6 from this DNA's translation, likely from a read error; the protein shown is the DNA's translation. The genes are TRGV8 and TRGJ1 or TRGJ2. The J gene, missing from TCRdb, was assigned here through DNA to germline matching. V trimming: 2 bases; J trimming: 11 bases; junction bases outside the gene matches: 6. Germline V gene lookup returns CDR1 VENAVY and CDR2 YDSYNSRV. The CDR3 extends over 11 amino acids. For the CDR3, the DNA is TGTGCCACCTGGGATATGAAGCAGAAACTCTTT. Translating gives CATWDMKQKLF.

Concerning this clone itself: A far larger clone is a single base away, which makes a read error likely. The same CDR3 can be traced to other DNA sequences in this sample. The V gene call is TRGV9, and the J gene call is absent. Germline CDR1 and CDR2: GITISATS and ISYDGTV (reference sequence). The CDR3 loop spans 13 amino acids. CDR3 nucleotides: TGTGCCTTGTGGGAGGTGCGGGATGGGGGGAAGCTCTTT. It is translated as CALWEVRDGGKLF.

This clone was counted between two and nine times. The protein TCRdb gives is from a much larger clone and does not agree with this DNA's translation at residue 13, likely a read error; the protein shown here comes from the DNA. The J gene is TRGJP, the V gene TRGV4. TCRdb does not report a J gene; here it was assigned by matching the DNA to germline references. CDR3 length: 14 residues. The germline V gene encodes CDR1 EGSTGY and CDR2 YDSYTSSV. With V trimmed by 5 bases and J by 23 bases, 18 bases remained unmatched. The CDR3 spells CATWAEATGWFKVF. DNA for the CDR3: TGTGCCACCTGGGCGGAGGCCACTGGTTGGTTCAAGGTATTT.

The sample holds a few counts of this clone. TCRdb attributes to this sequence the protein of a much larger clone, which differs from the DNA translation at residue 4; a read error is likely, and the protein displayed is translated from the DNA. This chain's CDR3 is CALREVHRELGKKIKVF. The CDR3 bases are TGTGCCTTGCGGGAGGTACACCGGGAGTTGGGCAAAAAAATCAAGGTATTT. The J gene is TRGJP, the V gene TRGV9. Here the J gene was assigned by germline matching of the DNA, as TCRdb has none. CDR3 length: 17 residues. CDR1 is GITISATS, CDR2 ISYDGTV, per germline (reference sequence).

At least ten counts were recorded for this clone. The CDR3 here is CATYYYKKLF. CDR3 nucleotide sequence: TGTGCCACCTATTATTATAAGAAACTCTTT. V gene TRGV8 combines with J gene TRGJ1 or TRGJ2. Unmatched junction bases numbered 0, after V lost 8 bases and J lost 2 bases. Germline V gene data show CDR1 as VENAVY and CDR2 as YDSYNSRV. The CDR3 is made up of 10 amino acids.

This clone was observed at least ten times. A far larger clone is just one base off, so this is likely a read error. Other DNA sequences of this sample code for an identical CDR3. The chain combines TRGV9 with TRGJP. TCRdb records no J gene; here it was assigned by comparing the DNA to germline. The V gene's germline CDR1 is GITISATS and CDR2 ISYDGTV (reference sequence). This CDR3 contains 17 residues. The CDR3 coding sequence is TGTGCCCTGTGGGAGGCACGTCAAGAGTTGGGCAAAAAAATCAAGGTATTT. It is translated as CALWEARQELGKKIKVF.

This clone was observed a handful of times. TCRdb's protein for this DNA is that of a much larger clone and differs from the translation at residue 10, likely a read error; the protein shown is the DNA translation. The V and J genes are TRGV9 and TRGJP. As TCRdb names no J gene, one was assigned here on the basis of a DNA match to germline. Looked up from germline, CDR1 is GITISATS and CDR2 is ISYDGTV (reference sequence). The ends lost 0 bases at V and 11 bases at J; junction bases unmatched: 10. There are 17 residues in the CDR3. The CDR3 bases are TGTGCCTTGTGGGAGGTGACAACGGAGGTGGGCAAAAAAATCAAGGTATTT. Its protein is CALWEVTTEVGKKIKVF.

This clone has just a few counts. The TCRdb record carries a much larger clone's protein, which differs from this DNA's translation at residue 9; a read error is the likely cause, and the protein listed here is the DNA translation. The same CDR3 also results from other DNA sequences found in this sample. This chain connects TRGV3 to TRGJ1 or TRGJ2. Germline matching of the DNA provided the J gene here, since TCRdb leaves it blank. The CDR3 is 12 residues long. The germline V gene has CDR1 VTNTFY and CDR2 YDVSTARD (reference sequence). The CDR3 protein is CATWDLYYRKLF. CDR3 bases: TGTGCCACCTGGGATCTTTATTATAGGAAACTCTTT.

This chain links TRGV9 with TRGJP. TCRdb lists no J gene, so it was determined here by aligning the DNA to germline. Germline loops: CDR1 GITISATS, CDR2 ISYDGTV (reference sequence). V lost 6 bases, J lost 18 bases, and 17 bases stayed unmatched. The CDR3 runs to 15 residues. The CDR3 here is CALWICGSWAKIKVF. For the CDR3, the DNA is TGTGCCTTGTGGATTTGCGGGAGTTGGGCAAAAATCAAGGTATTT.

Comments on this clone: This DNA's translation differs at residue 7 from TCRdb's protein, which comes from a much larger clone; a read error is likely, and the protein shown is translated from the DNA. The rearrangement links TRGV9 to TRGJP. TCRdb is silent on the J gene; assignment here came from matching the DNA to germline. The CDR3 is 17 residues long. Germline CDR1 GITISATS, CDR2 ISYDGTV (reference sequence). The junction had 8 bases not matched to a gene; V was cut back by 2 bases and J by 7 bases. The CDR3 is CALWEGAYELGKKIKVF. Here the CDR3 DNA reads TGTGCCTTGTGGGAGGGGGCATATGAGTTGGGCAAAAAAATCAAGGTATTT.

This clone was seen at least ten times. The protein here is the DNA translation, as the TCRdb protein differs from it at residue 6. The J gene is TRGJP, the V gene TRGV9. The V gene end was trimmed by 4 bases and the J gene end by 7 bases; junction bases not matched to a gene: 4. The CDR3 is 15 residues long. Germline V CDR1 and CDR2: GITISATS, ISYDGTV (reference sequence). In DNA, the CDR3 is TGTGCCTTGTGGGATTTTGAGTTGGGCAAAAAAATCAAGGTATTT. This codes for CALWDFELGKKIKVF.

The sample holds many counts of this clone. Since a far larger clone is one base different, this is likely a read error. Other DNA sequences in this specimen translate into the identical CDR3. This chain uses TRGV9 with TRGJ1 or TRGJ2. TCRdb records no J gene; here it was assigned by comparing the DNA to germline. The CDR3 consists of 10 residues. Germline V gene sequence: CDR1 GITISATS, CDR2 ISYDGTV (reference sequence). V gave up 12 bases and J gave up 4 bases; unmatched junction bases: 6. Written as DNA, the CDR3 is TGTGCCCTGAAGTATTATAAGAAACTCTTT. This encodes CALKYYKKLF.

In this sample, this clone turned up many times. Here the CDR3 DNA reads TGTGCCACCTGGGACGGGAAGGGGGGGAATTATTATAAGAAACTCTTT. Translation gives CATWDGKGGNYYKKLF. The genes are TRGV2 and TRGJ1 or TRGJ2. CDR1 and CDR2 (germline): EGSNGY, YDSYNSKV. After removal of 0 bases from V and 0 bases from J, the junction contained 8 bases not matched to a gene. The CDR3 totals 16 residues.

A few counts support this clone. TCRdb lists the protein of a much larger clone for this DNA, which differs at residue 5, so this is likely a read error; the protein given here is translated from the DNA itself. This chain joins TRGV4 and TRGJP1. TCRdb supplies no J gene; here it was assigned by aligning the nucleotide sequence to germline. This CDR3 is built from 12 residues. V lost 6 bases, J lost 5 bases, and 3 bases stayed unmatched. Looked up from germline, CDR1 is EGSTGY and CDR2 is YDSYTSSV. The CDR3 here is CATWPTGWFKIF. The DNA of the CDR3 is TGTGCCACCTGGCCGACTGGTTGGTTCAAGATATTT.

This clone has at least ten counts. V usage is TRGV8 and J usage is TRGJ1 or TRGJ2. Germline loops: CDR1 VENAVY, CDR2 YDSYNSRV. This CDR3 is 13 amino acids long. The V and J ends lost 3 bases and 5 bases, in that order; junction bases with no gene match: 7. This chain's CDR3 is CATWDDQDYKKLF. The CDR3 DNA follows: TGTGCCACCTGGGATGATCAAGATTATAAGAAACTCTTT.

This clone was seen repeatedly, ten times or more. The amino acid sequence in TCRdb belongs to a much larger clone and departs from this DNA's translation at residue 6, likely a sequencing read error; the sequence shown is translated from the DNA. CDR3 bases: TGTGCCTTGTGGGGTCGGAGTTATTATAAGAAACTCTTT. It encodes CALWGRSYYKKLF. This chain links TRGV9 with TRGJ1 or TRGJ2. TCRdb is silent on the J gene; assignment here came from matching the DNA to germline. V lost 5 bases, J lost 3 bases, and 7 bases stayed unmatched. Germline V gene data show CDR1 as GITISATS and CDR2 as ISYDGTV (reference sequence). This CDR3 is built from 13 residues.